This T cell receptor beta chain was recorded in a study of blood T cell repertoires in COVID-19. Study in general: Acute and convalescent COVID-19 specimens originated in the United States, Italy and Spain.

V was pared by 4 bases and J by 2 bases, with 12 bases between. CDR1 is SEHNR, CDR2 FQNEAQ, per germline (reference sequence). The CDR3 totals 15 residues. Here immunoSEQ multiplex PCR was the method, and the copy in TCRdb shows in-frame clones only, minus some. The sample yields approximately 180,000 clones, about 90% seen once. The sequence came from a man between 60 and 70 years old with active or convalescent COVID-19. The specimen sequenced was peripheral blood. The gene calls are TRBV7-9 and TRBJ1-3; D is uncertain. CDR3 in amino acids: CASSSSGFTGNTIYF. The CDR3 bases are TGTGCCAGCAGCTCGAGCGGGTTCACTGGAAACACCATATATTTT.